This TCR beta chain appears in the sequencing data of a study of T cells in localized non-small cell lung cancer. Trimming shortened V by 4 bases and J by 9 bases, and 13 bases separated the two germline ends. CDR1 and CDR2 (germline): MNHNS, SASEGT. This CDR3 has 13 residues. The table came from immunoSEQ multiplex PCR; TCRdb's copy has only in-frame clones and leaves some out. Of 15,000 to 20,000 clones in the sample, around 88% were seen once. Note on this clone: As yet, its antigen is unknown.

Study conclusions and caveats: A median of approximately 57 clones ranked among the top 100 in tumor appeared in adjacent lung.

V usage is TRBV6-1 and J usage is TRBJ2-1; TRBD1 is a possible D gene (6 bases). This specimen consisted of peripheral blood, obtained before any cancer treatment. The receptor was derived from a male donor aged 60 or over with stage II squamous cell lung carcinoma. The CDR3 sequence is CASSVGAPSEQFF. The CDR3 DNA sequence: TGTGCCAGCAGTGTGGGGGCCCCTAGTGAGCAGTTCTTC.